Listed below are T cell receptor beta chains from one sample, sequenced in a study of blood T cell repertoires in COVID-19. Here immunoSEQ multiplex PCR was the method, and the copy in TCRdb shows in-frame clones only, minus some. Of roughly 280,000 clones listed, about 90% are singletons. Sequenced input: PBMCs or T cells enriched from blood (not recorded which). The receptor source for this set is a woman aged 55-75 years who had recovered from COVID-19. Each CDR3 is given with its conserved first and last residue. The D gene is left open where the match is weak. Expanded clones are given a class, and other clones once, few, many or no size at all.

CDR3aa: CASSFSGSTGELFF; CDR3nt: TGTGCCAGCAGCTTCAGCGGTAGCACCGGGGAGCTGTTTTTT; j_gene: TRBJ2-2; d_gene: NA; len: 14; v_gene: TRBV5-4; abundance: NA
CDR3aa: CASSLGTPRYTF; CDR3nt: TGTGCCAGCAGCTTGGGGACACCCAGGTACACCTTC; j_gene: TRBJ1-2; d_gene: NA; len: 12; v_gene: TRBV5-6; abundance: NA
CDR3aa: CASREVGEQFF; CDR3nt: TGTGCCAGCCGAGAGGTTGGTGAGCAGTTCTTC; j_gene: TRBJ2-1; d_gene: NA; len: 11; v_gene: TRBV2; abundance: NA
CDR3aa: CAISVSGGGDTQYF; CDR3nt: TGTGCCATCAGTGTTAGCGGGGGAGGAGATACGCAGTATTTT; j_gene: TRBJ2-3; d_gene: TRBD2; len: 14; v_gene: TRBV10-3; abundance: NA
CDR3aa: CASTATAGTEAFF; CDR3nt: TGCGCCAGCACCGCTACAGCGGGCACTGAAGCTTTCTTT; j_gene: TRBJ1-1; d_gene: NA; len: 13; v_gene: TRBV5-1; abundance: NA
CDR3aa: CAISEQILSGNTIYF; CDR3nt: TGTGCCATCAGTGAACAGATCCTCTCTGGAAACACCATATATTTT; j_gene: TRBJ1-3; d_gene: NA; len: 15; v_gene: TRBV10-3; abundance: NA
CDR3aa: CASSLGLFSWAPSYEQYF; CDR3nt: TGTGCCAGCAGCTTAGGCCTCTTCTCCTGGGCCCCCTCCTACGAGCAGTACTTC; j_gene: TRBJ2-7; d_gene: NA; len: 18; v_gene: TRBV13; abundance: once
CDR3aa: CASSWTSGGLETQYF; CDR3nt: TGTGCCAGCAGCTGGACTAGCGGGGGGTTGGAGACCCAGTACTTC; j_gene: TRBJ2-5; d_gene: TRBD2; len: 15; v_gene: TRBV7-9; abundance: NA
CDR3aa: CASSLGTTNYGYTF; CDR3nt: TGCGCCAGCAGCTTAGGGACAACCAACTATGGCTACACCTTC; j_gene: TRBJ1-2; d_gene: NA; len: 14; v_gene: TRBV5-1; abundance: NA
CDR3aa: CATSSPIGTTYSSYNEQFF; CDR3nt: TGTGCCACCAGTTCCCCAATCGGGACAACTTATAGCTCCTACAATGAGCAGTTCTTC; j_gene: TRBJ2-1; d_gene: NA; len: 19; v_gene: TRBV15; abundance: once
CDR3aa: CASSFLSKGSNYGYTF; CDR3nt: TGTGCCAGCAGTTTCCTATCCAAGGGGTCTAACTATGGCTACACCTTC; j_gene: TRBJ1-2; d_gene: NA; len: 16; v_gene: TRBV28; abundance: NA
CDR3aa: CASSPWGEYFTEAFF; CDR3nt: TGTGCCAGCTCCCCCTGGGGGGAATATTTCACTGAAGCTTTCTTT; j_gene: TRBJ1-1; d_gene: NA; len: 15; v_gene: TRBV28; abundance: NA
CDR3aa: CASNVQQNTEAFF; CDR3nt: TGTGCCAGCAACGTACAGCAGAACACTGAAGCTTTCTTT; j_gene: TRBJ1-1; d_gene: NA; len: 13; v_gene: TRBV6-6; abundance: NA
CDR3aa: CASSLALAGPNNEQFF; CDR3nt: TGTGCTAGCAGCTTAGCGCTAGCGGGGCCAAACAATGAGCAGTTCTTC; j_gene: TRBJ2-1; d_gene: TRBD2; len: 16; v_gene: TRBV7-7; abundance: NA
CDR3aa: CASSLEGRGEQFF; CDR3nt: TGCGCCAGCAGCTTGGAAGGGAGAGGGGAGCAGTTCTTC; j_gene: TRBJ2-1; d_gene: NA; len: 13; v_gene: TRBV5-1; abundance: NA
CDR3aa: CASSWTETQNTEAFF; CDR3nt: TGTGCCAGCAGTTGGACAGAGACCCAGAACACTGAAGCTTTCTTT; j_gene: TRBJ1-1; d_gene: NA; len: 15; v_gene: TRBV28; abundance: NA
CDR3aa: CASSLANYGYTF; CDR3nt: TGTGCCAGCAGTTTGGCCAACTATGGCTACACCTTC; j_gene: TRBJ1-2; d_gene: NA; len: 12; v_gene: TRBV28; abundance: NA
CDR3aa: CSVEEIGVPLDEQFF; CDR3nt: TGCAGCGTTGAAGAAATCGGAGTTCCTCTGGATGAGCAGTTCTTC; j_gene: TRBJ2-1; d_gene: NA; len: 15; v_gene: TRBV29-1; abundance: NA
CDR3aa: CASSVAPLAGENEQYF; CDR3nt: TGTGCCAGCAGCGTAGCTCCCCTAGCGGGGGAAAACGAGCAGTACTTC; j_gene: TRBJ2-7; d_gene: TRBD2; len: 16; v_gene: TRBV9; abundance: NA
CDR3aa: CASSSGTGPQDEQYF; CDR3nt: TGTGCCAGCAGCAGCGGGACAGGCCCTCAAGACGAGCAGTACTTC; j_gene: TRBJ2-7; d_gene: NA; len: 15; v_gene: TRBV21-1; abundance: NA
CDR3aa: CASSSGQGIDTQYF; CDR3nt: TGTGCCAGCAGTTCCGGACAGGGCATCGACACGCAGTATTTT; j_gene: TRBJ2-3; d_gene: TRBD1; len: 14; v_gene: TRBV28; abundance: NA
CDR3aa: CASSLGYANTGELFF; CDR3nt: TGTGCCAGCAGCTTAGGCTACGCGAACACCGGGGAGCTGTTTTTT; j_gene: TRBJ2-2; d_gene: NA; len: 15; v_gene: TRBV13; abundance: few
CDR3aa: CASSLEGDSPLHF; CDR3nt: TGTGCCAGCAGCTTAGAGGGGGATTCACCCCTCCACTTT; j_gene: TRBJ1-6; d_gene: NA; len: 13; v_gene: TRBV7-3; abundance: NA
CDR3aa: CASSETGGDLYEQYF; CDR3nt: TGTGCCAGCAGTGAAACTGGGGGGGACCTCTACGAGCAGTACTTC; j_gene: TRBJ2-7; d_gene: TRBD2; len: 15; v_gene: TRBV2; abundance: NA
CDR3aa: CASSLAGNMNTEAFF; CDR3nt: TGCGCCAGCAGCTTGGCCGGGAACATGAACACTGAAGCTTTCTTT; j_gene: TRBJ1-1; d_gene: NA; len: 15; v_gene: TRBV5-1; abundance: once
CDR3aa: CASKEYQETQYF; CDR3nt: TGTGCCAGTAAGGAGTACCAAGAGACCCAGTACTTC; j_gene: TRBJ2-5; d_gene: NA; len: 12; v_gene: TRBV6-6; abundance: NA
CDR3aa: CASSSQGSPQPQHF; CDR3nt: TGTGCCAGTAGTTCGCAGGGGTCCCCTCAGCCCCAGCATTTT; j_gene: TRBJ1-5; d_gene: NA; len: 14; v_gene: TRBV19; abundance: once
CDR3aa: CSGSRDRGHEQYF; CDR3nt: TGCAGTGGATCCCGGGACAGGGGGCACGAGCAGTACTTC; j_gene: TRBJ2-7; d_gene: TRBD1; len: 13; v_gene: TRBV29-1; abundance: NA
CDR3aa: CASSDRGAGETGELFF; CDR3nt: TGTGCCAGCAGTGATAGGGGGGCGGGAGAAACCGGGGAGCTGTTTTTT; j_gene: TRBJ2-2; d_gene: NA; len: 16; v_gene: TRBV2; abundance: NA
CDR3aa: CATRPAVGGYGYTF; CDR3nt: TGTGCCACCAGGCCCGCTGTGGGGGGCTATGGCTACACCTTC; j_gene: TRBJ1-2; d_gene: NA; len: 14; v_gene: TRBV15; abundance: NA
CDR3aa: CATSRAGQMYQPQHF; CDR3nt: TGTGCCACCAGCAGAGCTGGACAGATGTATCAGCCCCAGCATTTT; j_gene: TRBJ1-5; d_gene: NA; len: 15; v_gene: TRBV15; abundance: NA
CDR3aa: CASSSLRLGVGEQFF; CDR3nt: TGTGCCAGCAGCTCCCTAAGACTAGGCGTAGGTGAGCAGTTCTTC; j_gene: TRBJ2-1; d_gene: NA; len: 15; v_gene: TRBV7-9; abundance: NA
CDR3aa: CASSYSSEQYF; CDR3nt: TGTGCCAGCAGCTACAGTTCGGAGCAGTACTTC; j_gene: TRBJ2-7; d_gene: NA; len: 11; v_gene: TRBV3-1/TRBV3-2; abundance: NA
CDR3aa: CASSKDCPSLWREGPYEQYF; CDR3nt: TGTGCCAGCAGCAAGGACTGCCCCAGCCTGTGGCGGGAGGGACCCTACGAGCAGTACTTC; j_gene: TRBJ2-7; d_gene: NA; len: 20; v_gene: TRBV21-1; abundance: NA
CDR3aa: CASSRSGNNEQFF; CDR3nt: TGTGCCAGCAGTCGTAGCGGGAACAATGAGCAGTTCTTC; j_gene: TRBJ2-1; d_gene: TRBD2; len: 13; v_gene: TRBV9; abundance: few
CDR3aa: CASSQSHSTNEKLFF; CDR3nt: TGCGCCAGCAGCCAATCCCACTCAACTAATGAAAAACTGTTTTTT; j_gene: TRBJ1-4; d_gene: NA; len: 15; v_gene: TRBV4-1; abundance: few
CDR3aa: CASIGGANTEAFF; CDR3nt: TGCGCCAGCATAGGAGGGGCGAACACTGAAGCTTTCTTT; j_gene: TRBJ1-1; d_gene: NA; len: 13; v_gene: TRBV5-1; abundance: NA
CDR3aa: CASSLGRTVNQPQHF; CDR3nt: TGTGCCAGCAGCTTAGGCAGGACAGTCAATCAGCCCCAGCATTTT; j_gene: TRBJ1-5; d_gene: NA; len: 15; v_gene: TRBV7-8; abundance: NA
CDR3aa: CASRIGQGHTEAFF; CDR3nt: TGTGCCAGCAGAATTGGACAGGGTCACACTGAAGCTTTCTTT; j_gene: TRBJ1-1; d_gene: TRBD1; len: 14; v_gene: TRBV6-5; abundance: NA
CDR3aa: CASSWAGDQPQHF; CDR3nt: TGCGCCAGCAGCTGGGCAGGGGATCAGCCCCAGCATTTT; j_gene: TRBJ1-5; d_gene: NA; len: 13; v_gene: TRBV5-1; abundance: NA
CDR3aa: CSVSPRATNEKLFF; CDR3nt: TGCAGCGTCTCTCCACGGGCAACTAATGAAAAACTGTTTTTT; j_gene: TRBJ1-4; d_gene: NA; len: 14; v_gene: TRBV29-1; abundance: once
CDR3aa: CASSWGAGGFVDTQYF; CDR3nt: TGTGCCAGCAGCTGGGGGGCGGGAGGTTTTGTAGATACGCAGTATTTT; j_gene: TRBJ2-3; d_gene: TRBD2; len: 16; v_gene: TRBV27; abundance: NA
CDR3aa: CASSLFGVWTEAFF; CDR3nt: TGTGCCAGCAGCCTCTTCGGGGTGTGGACTGAAGCTTTCTTT; j_gene: TRBJ1-1; d_gene: NA; len: 14; v_gene: TRBV5-4; abundance: NA